The 21 T cell receptor beta chains below come from one sample, sequenced in a study of blood T cell repertoires in COVID-19. Using immunoSEQ multiplex PCR, the repertoire was profiled, and TCRdb retains in-frame clones only, with some absent. The table has under 300,000 clones, 85% to 90% seen once; the top ten hold around a sixth. The sample consisted of PBMCs or T cells enriched from blood (not recorded which). The source of these receptors is a man between 18 and 35 years old who had recovered from COVID-19.

This clone occurred many times. The V gene is TRBV6-1, the J gene TRBJ1-5; no firm D call. The CDR3 runs 12 residues. Germline V lookup: CDR1 MNHNS, CDR2 SASEGT. Trimming took off 2 bases at V and 3 bases at J, with 2 bases between the two ends. In DNA form, the CDR3 reads TGTGCCAGCAGTGAACACAATCAGCCCCAGCATTTT. Translating it yields CASSEHNQPQHF.

The CDR3 DNA reads as TGTGCCAGCAGTCGTCCAGGGGGCAATCAGCCCCAGCATTTT. It encodes CASSRPGGNQPQHF. The gene calls are TRBV27 and TRBJ1-5, with D perhaps TRBD1 (6 bases). This CDR3 is 14 amino acids long. In germline, CDR1 is MNHEY, CDR2 SMNVEV (reference sequence). V was clipped by 5 bases and J by 2 bases, with 10 bases between them.

The rearrangement links TRBV7-3 to TRBJ2-1, with 9 bases aligning to TRBD2. Germline V CDR1 and CDR2: SGHTA, FQGTGA. This CDR3 is 15 amino acids long. With 2 bases clipped from V and 6 bases from J, the junction kept 5 bases outside the gene matches. CDR3 DNA sequence: TGTGCCAGCAGCTTACAAGCGGGAGGCGTCAATGAGCAGTTCTTC. Its protein product is CASSLQAGGVNEQFF. The full variable domain, with the rest looked up from reference TRBV7-3 and TRBJ2-1, is GAGVSQTPSNKVTEKGKYVELRCDPISGHTALYWYRQSLGQGPEFLIYFQGTGAADDSGLPNDRFFAVRPEGSVSTLKIQRTERGDSAVYLCASSLQAGGVNEQFFGPGTRLTVL.

The rearrangement joins TRBV7-9 to TRBJ2-7, with D possibly being TRBD2 (10 bases). V was shortened by 7 bases and J by 2 bases, with 18 bases between the two germline ends. Looked up from germline, CDR1 is SEHNR and CDR2 is FQNEAQ (reference sequence). The CDR3 has 15 residues. CDR3 protein: CASTAGGTGTYEQYF. As DNA, the CDR3 is TGTGCCAGCACAGCGGGGGGGACAGGGACCTACGAGCAGTACTTC.

The rearrangement links TRBV18 to TRBJ2-2; the D is unclear. Trimming stripped 5 bases from V and 3 bases from J, with 4 bases between. The CDR3 has 12 amino acids. The germline CDR1 and CDR2 sequences are KGHSH and LQKENI. The chain's CDR3 is CASSLYTGELFF. DNA of the CDR3: TGTGCCAGCTCATTATACACCGGGGAGCTGTTTTTT. Drawing the rest from reference TRBV18 and TRBJ2-2, the complete variable domain is NAGVMQNPRHLVRRRGQEARLRCSPMKGHSHVYWYRQLPEEGLKFMVYLQKENIIDESGMPKERFSAEFPKEGPSILRIQQVVRGDSAAYFCASSLYTGELFFGEGSRLTVL.

This chain connects TRBV5-4 to TRBJ1-1, with D unclear. V was trimmed by 4 bases and J by 4 bases, leaving 17 bases between them. The CDR3 loop spans 15 amino acids. The germline CDR1 and CDR2 sequences are SGHNT and YYREEE (reference sequence). The CDR3 sequence is CASSQSPSLVTEAFF. CDR3 sequence (DNA): TGTGCCAGCAGCCAATCCCCGAGTTTGGTCACTGAAGCTTTCTTT.

The V call is TRBV10-3, the J call TRBJ2-3; 7 nucleotides align to TRBD2. V was clipped by 3 bases and J by 1 base; unmatched bases: 7. CDR1 and CDR2 (germline): ENHRY, SYGVKD. The CDR3 extends over 16 amino acids. CDR3 nucleotide sequence: TGTGCCATCAGTGATCCGGGGGGAATGGGCACAGATACGCAGTATTTT. The encoded protein is CAISDPGGMGTDTQYF.

The chain combines TRBV3-1 (or the pseudogene TRBV3-2) with TRBJ2-1; tentative D call: TRBD2 (6 bases). The CDR3 is made up of 15 amino acids. Germline V gene lookup returns CDR1 LGHDT and CDR2 YNNKEL (reference sequence). V was trimmed by 6 bases and J by 6 bases, leaving 18 bases between them. CDR3 protein: CASRGGSALTNEQFF. CDR3 DNA: TGTGCCAGCAGGGGGGGTTCAGCGCTAACCAATGAGCAGTTCTTC.

V and J are TRBV5-4 and TRBJ1-2; 11 bases are a match to TRBD1. The J segment lost 6 bases and the V segment lost 3 bases, leaving 7 bases of the junction unmatched. CDR1 SGHNT and CDR2 YYREEE come from the germline V gene (reference sequence). CDR3 size: 15 residues. CDR3 coding DNA: TGTGCCAGCAGCTCGGGACAGGGGGTTTGGGATGGCTACACCTTC. Protein product: CASSSGQGVWDGYTF.

The chain recombines TRBV27 with TRBJ1-4, with a tentative D call TRBD1 (5 bases). Trimming took off 6 bases at V and 3 bases at J, with 17 bases between the two ends. In germline, CDR1 is MNHEY, CDR2 SMNVEV (reference sequence). The CDR3 has 16 amino acids. The CDR3 loop is CASRPAARDSNEKLFF. CDR3 bases: TGTGCCAGCAGACCCGCGGCCCGGGACTCTAATGAAAAACTGTTTTTT.

This sequence joins TRBV6-5 and TRBJ2-1, with D possibly being TRBD1 (5 bases). V was clipped by 2 bases and J by 7 bases, with 6 bases between them. Germline values: CDR1 MNHEY, CDR2 SVGAGI. This CDR3 comprises 12 residues. For the CDR3, the DNA is TGTGCCAGCAGTTACCCAGGGAATGAGCAGTTCTTC. Its protein product is CASSYPGNEQFF.

The chain recombines TRBV7-9 with TRBJ1-5, with a tentative D call TRBD1 (5 bases). CDR1 SEHNR and CDR2 FQNEAQ come from the germline V gene (reference sequence). The V end was cut by 0 bases, the J end by 0 bases, with 9 bases between. This CDR3 has 16 amino acids. In DNA form, the CDR3 reads TGTGCCAGCAGCTTAGCGGGGGGTAGTAGCAATCAGCCCCAGCATTTT. This gives the protein CASSLAGGSSNQPQHF.

CDR3 sequence: CASSLASSNTGELFF. The CDR3 DNA reads as TGCGCCAGCAGCTTGGCCTCCAGTAACACCGGGGAGCTGTTTTTT. This sequence joins TRBV5-1 and TRBJ2-2; D call uncertain. Germline CDR1 and CDR2: SGHRS and YFSETQ. The CDR3 covers 15 residues. Trimming left V 0 bases short and J 2 bases short, with 8 bases between.

The rearrangement uses TRBV5-6 and TRBJ2-2, with D possibly matching TRBD1 (5 bases). The CDR3 has 12 residues. Germline assignment: CDR1 SGHDT and CDR2 YYEEEE. Trimming left V 0 bases short and J 11 bases short, with 8 bases between. CDR3 DNA sequence: TGTGCCAGCAGCTTGGAAGGGGTAGAGCTGTTTTTT. Protein: CASSLEGVELFF.

The chain joins TRBV2 to TRBJ1-6; D perhaps matches TRBD1 (5 bases). Germline CDR1 and CDR2: SNHLY and FYNNEI. The CDR3 is 14 amino acids. Trimming removed 6 bases from V and 10 bases from J, with 16 bases in between. The CDR3 is CASSRGGGRSPLHF. The CDR3 region has the DNA TGTGCCAGCAGCCGCGGGGGGGGAAGGTCACCCCTCCACTTT.

The V call is TRBV24-1, the J call TRBJ1-1, with TRBD1 matching 7 bases. The germline V gene encodes CDR1 KGHDR and CDR2 SFDVKD. With 3 bases clipped from V and 4 bases from J, the junction kept 7 bases outside the gene matches. The CDR3 has 15 residues. CDR3: CATSDGAQGSTEAFF. The CDR3 bases are TGTGCCACCAGTGATGGAGCACAGGGGAGCACTGAAGCTTTCTTT.

J is TRBJ2-7 and V is TRBV11-2; 11 positions agree with TRBD2. The CDR3 covers 15 residues. Germline V gives CDR1 SGHAT, CDR2 FQNNGV. With 5 bases clipped from V and 1 base from J, the junction kept 4 bases outside the gene matches. CDR3 amino acids: CASSHSGGASYEQYF. Written as DNA, the CDR3 is TGTGCCAGCAGCCATAGCGGGGGGGCGTCCTACGAGCAGTACTTC.

The rearrangement uses TRBV3-1 (or the pseudogene TRBV3-2) and TRBJ1-1; the D gene is possibly TRBD1 (5 bases). Trimming removed 0 bases at V and 5 bases at J, with 25 bases between. CDR3 length: 19 amino acids. Germline V lookup: CDR1 LGHDT, CDR2 YNNKEL (reference sequence). As DNA, the CDR3 is TGTGCCAGCAGCCAAGAGTTGTATAAGAGTCCAGGGTGGAGAACTGAAGCTTTCTTT. It codes for CASSQELYKSPGWRTEAFF.

This clone was observed a single time. The chain combines TRBV28 with TRBJ2-7; 10 bases align to TRBD1. Germline V gives CDR1 MDHEN, CDR2 SYDVKM. This CDR3 has 15 residues. J gave up 7 bases and V 4 bases, and 10 bases lay outside the gene matches. The CDR3 region has the DNA TGTGCCAGCAGTTCACCAGGACAGGGGGGCGGTGAGCAGTACTTC. This encodes CASSSPGQGGGEQYF.

The rearrangement joins TRBV6-5 to TRBJ1-3, with D possibly matching TRBD1 (6 bases). The V gene lost 6 bases and the J gene lost 3 bases, with 15 bases spanning the gap. The CDR3 is 15 residues long. In germline, CDR1 is MNHEY, CDR2 SVGAGI. The CDR3 here is CASRKTGFYGNTIYF. The CDR3 region has the DNA TGTGCCAGCAGAAAAACAGGGTTTTATGGAAACACCATATATTTT.

DNA of the CDR3: TGTGCCAGTAGTATGTCTCAGTTATCTGGAAACACCATATATTTT. This sequence encodes CASSMSQLSGNTIYF. The chain joins TRBV19 to TRBJ1-3; no firm D call. CDR1 is LNHDA, CDR2 SQIVND, per germline (reference sequence). V was shortened by 3 bases and J by 1 base, with 10 bases between the two germline ends. The CDR3 has 15 residues.